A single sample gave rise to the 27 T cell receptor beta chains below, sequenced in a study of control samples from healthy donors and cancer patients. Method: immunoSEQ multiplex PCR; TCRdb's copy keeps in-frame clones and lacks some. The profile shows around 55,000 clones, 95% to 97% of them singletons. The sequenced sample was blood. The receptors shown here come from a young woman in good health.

Written as DNA, the CDR3 is TGTGCCAGCAGCTCCAACGACAGGGCATCAGATACGCAGTATTTT. It codes for CASSSNDRASDTQYF. V is TRBV7-7 and J is TRBJ2-3; 7 bases match TRBD1. Germline V CDR1 and CDR2: SSHAT, FNYEAQ (reference sequence). V lost 4 bases to trimming and J lost 4 bases; unmatched junction nucleotides: 8. The CDR3 has 15 amino acids.

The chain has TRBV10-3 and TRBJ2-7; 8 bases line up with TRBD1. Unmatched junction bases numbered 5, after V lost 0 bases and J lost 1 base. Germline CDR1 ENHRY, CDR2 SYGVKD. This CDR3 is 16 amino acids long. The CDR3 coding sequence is TGTGCCATCAGTGAGTCGGAGGGGACAGGTTCCTACGAGCAGTACTTC. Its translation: CAISESEGTGSYEQYF.

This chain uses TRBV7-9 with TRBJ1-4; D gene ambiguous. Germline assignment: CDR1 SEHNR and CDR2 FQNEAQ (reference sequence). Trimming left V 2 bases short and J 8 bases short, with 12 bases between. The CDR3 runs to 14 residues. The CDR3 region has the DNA TGTGCCAGCAGCTTAAAGGGCCCGGGGGAAAAACTGTTTTTT. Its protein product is CASSLKGPGEKLFF.

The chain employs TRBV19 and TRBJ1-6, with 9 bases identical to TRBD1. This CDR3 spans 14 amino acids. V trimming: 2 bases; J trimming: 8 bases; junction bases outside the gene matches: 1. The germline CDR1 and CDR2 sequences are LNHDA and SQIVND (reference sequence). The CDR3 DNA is TGTGCCAGTAGTATAAGACAGGGGGATTCACCCCTCCACTTT. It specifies CASSIRQGDSPLHF.

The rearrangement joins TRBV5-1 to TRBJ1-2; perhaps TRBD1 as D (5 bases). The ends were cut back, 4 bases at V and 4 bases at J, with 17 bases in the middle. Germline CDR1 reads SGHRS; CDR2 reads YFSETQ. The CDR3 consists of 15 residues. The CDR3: CASSSGVRGFYGYTF. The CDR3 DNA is TGCGCCAGCAGCAGTGGGGTAAGGGGATTCTATGGCTACACCTTC.

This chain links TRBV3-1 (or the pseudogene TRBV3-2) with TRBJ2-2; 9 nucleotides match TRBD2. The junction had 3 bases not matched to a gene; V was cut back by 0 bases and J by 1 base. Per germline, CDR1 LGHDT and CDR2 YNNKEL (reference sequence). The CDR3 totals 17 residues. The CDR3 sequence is CASSQEGGGVNTGELFF. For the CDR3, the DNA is TGTGCCAGCAGCCAAGAAGGCGGGGGGGTGAACACCGGGGAGCTGTTTTTT.

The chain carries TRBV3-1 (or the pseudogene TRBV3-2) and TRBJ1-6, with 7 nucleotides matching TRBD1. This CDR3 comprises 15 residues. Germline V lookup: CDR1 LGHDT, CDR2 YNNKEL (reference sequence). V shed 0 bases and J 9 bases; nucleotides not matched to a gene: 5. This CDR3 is CASSQERGLGSPLHF. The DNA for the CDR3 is TGTGCCAGCAGCCAAGAGAGGGGGCTCGGTTCACCCCTCCACTTT.

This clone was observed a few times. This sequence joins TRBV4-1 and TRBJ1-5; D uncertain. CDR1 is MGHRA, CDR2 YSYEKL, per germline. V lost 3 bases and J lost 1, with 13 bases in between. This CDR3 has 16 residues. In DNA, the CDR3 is TGCGCCAGCAGCCAGATCTTTACTGTGAGCAATCAGCCCCAGCATTTT. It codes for CASSQIFTVSNQPQHF.

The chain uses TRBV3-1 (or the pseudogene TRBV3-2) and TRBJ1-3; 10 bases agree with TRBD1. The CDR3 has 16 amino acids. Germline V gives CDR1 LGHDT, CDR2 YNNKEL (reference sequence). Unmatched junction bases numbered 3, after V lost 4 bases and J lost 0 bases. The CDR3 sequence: CASSLRDRGSGNTIYF. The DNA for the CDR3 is TGTGCCAGCAGCCTTCGGGACAGGGGCTCTGGAAACACCATATATTTT.

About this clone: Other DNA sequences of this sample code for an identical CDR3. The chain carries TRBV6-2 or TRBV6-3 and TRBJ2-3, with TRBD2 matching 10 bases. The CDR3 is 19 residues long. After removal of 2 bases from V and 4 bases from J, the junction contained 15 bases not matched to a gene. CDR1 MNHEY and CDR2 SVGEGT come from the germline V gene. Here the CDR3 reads CASSYEGFYSGGLADTQYF. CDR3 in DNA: TGTGCCAGCAGTTACGAGGGATTTTATAGCGGGGGGCTAGCAGATACGCAGTATTTT.

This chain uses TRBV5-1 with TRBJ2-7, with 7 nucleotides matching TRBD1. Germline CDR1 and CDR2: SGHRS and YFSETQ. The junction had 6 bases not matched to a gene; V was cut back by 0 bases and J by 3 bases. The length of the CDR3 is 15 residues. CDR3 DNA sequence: TGCGCCAGCAGCTTGGTTACAGGGGTTATCTACGAGCAGTACTTC. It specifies CASSLVTGVIYEQYF.

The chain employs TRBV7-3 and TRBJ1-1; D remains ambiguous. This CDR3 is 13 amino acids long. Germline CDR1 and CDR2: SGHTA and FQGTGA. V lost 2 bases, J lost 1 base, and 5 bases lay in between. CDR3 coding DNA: TGTGCCAGCAGCTTACACCCGAACACTGAAGCTTTCTTT. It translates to CASSLHPNTEAFF.

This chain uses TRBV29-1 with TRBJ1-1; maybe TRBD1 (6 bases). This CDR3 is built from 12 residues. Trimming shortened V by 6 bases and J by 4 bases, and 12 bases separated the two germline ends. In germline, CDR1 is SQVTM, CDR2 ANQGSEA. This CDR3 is CSVPDRVTEAFF. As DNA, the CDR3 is TGCAGCGTCCCGGACAGAGTCACTGAAGCTTTCTTT. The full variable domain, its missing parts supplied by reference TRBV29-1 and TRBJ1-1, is SAVISQKPSRDICQRGTSLTIQCQVDSQVTMMFWYRQQPGQSLTLIATANQGSEATYESGFVIDKFPISRPNLTFSTLTVSNMSPEDSSIYLCSVPDRVTEAFFGQGTRLTVV.

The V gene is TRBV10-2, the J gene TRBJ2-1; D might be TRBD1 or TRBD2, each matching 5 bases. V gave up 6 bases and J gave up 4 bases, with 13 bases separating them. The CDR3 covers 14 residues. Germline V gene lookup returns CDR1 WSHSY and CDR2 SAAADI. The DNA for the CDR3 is TGCGCCAGCAGACCGGGGACCAATTACAATGAGCAGTTCTTC. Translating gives CASRPGTNYNEQFF.

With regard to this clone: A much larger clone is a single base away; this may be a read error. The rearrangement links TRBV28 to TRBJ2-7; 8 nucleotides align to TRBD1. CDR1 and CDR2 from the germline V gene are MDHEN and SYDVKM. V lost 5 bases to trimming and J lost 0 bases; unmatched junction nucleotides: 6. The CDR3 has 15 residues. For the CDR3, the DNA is TGTGCCAGCAGTCCCAGGGACAGGAGCTCCTACGAGCAGTACTTC. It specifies CASSPRDRSSYEQYF.

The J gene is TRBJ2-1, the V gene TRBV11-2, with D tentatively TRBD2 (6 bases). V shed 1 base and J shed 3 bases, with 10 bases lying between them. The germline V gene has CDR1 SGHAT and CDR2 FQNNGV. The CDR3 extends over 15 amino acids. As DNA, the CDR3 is TGTGCCAGCAGCTTAGTAATGGGACTCTACAATGAGCAGTTCTTC. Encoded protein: CASSLVMGLYNEQFF. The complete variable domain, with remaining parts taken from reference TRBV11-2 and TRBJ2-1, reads EAGVAQSPRYKIIEKRQSVAFWCNPISGHATLYWYQQILGQGPKLLIQFQNNGVVDDSQLPKDRFSAERLKGVDSTLKIQPAKLEDSAVYLCASSLVMGLYNEQFFGPGTRLTVL.

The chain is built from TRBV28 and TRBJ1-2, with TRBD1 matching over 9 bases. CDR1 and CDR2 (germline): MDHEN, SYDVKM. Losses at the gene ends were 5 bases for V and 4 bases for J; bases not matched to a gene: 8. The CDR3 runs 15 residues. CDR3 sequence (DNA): TGTGCCAGCAGTGCCCCGGGACAGGGAACCTATGGCTACACCTTC. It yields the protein CASSAPGQGTYGYTF.

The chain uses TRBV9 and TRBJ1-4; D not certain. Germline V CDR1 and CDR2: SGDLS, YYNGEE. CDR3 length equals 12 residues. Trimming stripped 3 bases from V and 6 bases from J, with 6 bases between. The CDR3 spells CASSAYDEKLFF. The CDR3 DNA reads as TGTGCCAGCAGCGCGTACGATGAAAAACTGTTTTTT.

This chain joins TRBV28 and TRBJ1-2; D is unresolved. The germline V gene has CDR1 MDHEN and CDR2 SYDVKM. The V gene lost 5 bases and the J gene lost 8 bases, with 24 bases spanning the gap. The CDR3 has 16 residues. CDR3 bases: TGTGCCAGCAGTCCCCCGGCCCCTAATCGATTATGGGGCTACACCTTC. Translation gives CASSPPAPNRLWGYTF.

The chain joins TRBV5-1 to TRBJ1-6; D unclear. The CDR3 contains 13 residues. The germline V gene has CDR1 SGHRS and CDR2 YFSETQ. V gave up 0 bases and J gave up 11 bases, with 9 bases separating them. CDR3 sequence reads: CASSLDRVPPLHF. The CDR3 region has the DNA TGCGCCAGCAGCTTGGATCGGGTGCCACCCCTCCACTTT.

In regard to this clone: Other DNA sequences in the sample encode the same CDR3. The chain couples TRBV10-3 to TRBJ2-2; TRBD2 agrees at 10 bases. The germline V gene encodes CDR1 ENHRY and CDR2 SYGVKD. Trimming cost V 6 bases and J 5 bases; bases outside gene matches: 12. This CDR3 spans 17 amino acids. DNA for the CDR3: TGTGCCATCAGCCCCGGTGGAGCGGGGGGGGGAACCGGGGAGCTGTTTTTT. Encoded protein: CAISPGGAGGGTGELFF.

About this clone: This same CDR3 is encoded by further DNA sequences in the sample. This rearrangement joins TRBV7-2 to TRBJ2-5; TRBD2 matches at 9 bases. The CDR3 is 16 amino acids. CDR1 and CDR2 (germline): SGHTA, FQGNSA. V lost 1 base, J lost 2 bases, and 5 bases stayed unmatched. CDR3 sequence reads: CASSLGAGGGQETQYF. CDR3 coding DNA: TGTGCCAGCAGCTTAGGTGCGGGGGGGGGACAAGAGACCCAGTACTTC. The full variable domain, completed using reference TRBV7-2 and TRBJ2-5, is GAGVSQSPSNKVTEKGKDVELRCDPISGHTALYWYRQSLGQGLEFLIYFQGNSAPDKSGLPSDRFSAERTGGSVSTLTIQRTQQEDSAVYLCASSLGAGGGQETQYFGPGTRLLVL.

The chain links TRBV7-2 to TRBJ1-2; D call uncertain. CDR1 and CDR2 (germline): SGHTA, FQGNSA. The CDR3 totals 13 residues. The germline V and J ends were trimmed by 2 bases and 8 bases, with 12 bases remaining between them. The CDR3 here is CASSLITSGGYTF. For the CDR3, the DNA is TGTGCCAGCAGCTTAATAACATCTGGGGGCTACACCTTC. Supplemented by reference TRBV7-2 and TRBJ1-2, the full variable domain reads GAGVSQSPSNKVTEKGKDVELRCDPISGHTALYWYRQSLGQGLEFLIYFQGNSAPDKSGLPSDRFSAERTGGSVSTLTIQRTQQEDSAVYLCASSLITSGGYTFGSGTRLTVV.

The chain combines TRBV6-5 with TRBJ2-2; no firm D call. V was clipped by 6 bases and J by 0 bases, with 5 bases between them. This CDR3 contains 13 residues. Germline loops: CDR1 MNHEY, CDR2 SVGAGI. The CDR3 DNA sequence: TGTGCCAGCAGCCTCGCGAACACCGGGGAGCTGTTTTTT. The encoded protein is CASSLANTGELFF.

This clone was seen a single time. This CDR3 reads CASRTGGRESGNTIYF. CDR3 DNA: TGCGCCAGCAGGACGGGGGGGCGAGAGTCTGGAAACACCATATATTTT. This rearrangement joins TRBV5-1 to TRBJ1-3; possibly TRBD1 for D (6 bases). Looked up from germline, CDR1 is SGHRS and CDR2 is YFSETQ. This CDR3 contains 16 residues. Trimming pared 5 bases from V and 1 base from J, leaving 16 bases between. Based on the CDR3 plus reference TRBV5-1 and TRBJ1-3, the full variable domain is KAGVTQTPRYLIKTRGQQVTLSCSPISGHRSVSWYQQTPGQGLQFLFEYFSETQRNKGNFPGRFSGRQFSNSRSEMNVSTLELGDSALYLCASRTGGRESGNTIYFGEGSWLTVV.

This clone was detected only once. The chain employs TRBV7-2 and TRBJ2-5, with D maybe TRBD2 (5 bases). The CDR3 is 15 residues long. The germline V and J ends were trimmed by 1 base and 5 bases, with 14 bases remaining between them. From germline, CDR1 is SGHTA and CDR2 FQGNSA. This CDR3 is CASSLGRSAVETQYF. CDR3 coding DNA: TGTGCCAGCAGCTTAGGGCGGTCAGCGGTCGAGACCCAGTACTTC.

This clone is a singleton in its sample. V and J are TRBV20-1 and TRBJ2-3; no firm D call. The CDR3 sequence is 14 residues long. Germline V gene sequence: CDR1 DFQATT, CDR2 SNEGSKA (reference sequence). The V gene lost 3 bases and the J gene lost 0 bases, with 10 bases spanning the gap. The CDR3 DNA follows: TGCAGTGCTAGTCGGCTAACCAGCACAGATACGCAGTATTTT. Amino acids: CSASRLTSTDTQYF.